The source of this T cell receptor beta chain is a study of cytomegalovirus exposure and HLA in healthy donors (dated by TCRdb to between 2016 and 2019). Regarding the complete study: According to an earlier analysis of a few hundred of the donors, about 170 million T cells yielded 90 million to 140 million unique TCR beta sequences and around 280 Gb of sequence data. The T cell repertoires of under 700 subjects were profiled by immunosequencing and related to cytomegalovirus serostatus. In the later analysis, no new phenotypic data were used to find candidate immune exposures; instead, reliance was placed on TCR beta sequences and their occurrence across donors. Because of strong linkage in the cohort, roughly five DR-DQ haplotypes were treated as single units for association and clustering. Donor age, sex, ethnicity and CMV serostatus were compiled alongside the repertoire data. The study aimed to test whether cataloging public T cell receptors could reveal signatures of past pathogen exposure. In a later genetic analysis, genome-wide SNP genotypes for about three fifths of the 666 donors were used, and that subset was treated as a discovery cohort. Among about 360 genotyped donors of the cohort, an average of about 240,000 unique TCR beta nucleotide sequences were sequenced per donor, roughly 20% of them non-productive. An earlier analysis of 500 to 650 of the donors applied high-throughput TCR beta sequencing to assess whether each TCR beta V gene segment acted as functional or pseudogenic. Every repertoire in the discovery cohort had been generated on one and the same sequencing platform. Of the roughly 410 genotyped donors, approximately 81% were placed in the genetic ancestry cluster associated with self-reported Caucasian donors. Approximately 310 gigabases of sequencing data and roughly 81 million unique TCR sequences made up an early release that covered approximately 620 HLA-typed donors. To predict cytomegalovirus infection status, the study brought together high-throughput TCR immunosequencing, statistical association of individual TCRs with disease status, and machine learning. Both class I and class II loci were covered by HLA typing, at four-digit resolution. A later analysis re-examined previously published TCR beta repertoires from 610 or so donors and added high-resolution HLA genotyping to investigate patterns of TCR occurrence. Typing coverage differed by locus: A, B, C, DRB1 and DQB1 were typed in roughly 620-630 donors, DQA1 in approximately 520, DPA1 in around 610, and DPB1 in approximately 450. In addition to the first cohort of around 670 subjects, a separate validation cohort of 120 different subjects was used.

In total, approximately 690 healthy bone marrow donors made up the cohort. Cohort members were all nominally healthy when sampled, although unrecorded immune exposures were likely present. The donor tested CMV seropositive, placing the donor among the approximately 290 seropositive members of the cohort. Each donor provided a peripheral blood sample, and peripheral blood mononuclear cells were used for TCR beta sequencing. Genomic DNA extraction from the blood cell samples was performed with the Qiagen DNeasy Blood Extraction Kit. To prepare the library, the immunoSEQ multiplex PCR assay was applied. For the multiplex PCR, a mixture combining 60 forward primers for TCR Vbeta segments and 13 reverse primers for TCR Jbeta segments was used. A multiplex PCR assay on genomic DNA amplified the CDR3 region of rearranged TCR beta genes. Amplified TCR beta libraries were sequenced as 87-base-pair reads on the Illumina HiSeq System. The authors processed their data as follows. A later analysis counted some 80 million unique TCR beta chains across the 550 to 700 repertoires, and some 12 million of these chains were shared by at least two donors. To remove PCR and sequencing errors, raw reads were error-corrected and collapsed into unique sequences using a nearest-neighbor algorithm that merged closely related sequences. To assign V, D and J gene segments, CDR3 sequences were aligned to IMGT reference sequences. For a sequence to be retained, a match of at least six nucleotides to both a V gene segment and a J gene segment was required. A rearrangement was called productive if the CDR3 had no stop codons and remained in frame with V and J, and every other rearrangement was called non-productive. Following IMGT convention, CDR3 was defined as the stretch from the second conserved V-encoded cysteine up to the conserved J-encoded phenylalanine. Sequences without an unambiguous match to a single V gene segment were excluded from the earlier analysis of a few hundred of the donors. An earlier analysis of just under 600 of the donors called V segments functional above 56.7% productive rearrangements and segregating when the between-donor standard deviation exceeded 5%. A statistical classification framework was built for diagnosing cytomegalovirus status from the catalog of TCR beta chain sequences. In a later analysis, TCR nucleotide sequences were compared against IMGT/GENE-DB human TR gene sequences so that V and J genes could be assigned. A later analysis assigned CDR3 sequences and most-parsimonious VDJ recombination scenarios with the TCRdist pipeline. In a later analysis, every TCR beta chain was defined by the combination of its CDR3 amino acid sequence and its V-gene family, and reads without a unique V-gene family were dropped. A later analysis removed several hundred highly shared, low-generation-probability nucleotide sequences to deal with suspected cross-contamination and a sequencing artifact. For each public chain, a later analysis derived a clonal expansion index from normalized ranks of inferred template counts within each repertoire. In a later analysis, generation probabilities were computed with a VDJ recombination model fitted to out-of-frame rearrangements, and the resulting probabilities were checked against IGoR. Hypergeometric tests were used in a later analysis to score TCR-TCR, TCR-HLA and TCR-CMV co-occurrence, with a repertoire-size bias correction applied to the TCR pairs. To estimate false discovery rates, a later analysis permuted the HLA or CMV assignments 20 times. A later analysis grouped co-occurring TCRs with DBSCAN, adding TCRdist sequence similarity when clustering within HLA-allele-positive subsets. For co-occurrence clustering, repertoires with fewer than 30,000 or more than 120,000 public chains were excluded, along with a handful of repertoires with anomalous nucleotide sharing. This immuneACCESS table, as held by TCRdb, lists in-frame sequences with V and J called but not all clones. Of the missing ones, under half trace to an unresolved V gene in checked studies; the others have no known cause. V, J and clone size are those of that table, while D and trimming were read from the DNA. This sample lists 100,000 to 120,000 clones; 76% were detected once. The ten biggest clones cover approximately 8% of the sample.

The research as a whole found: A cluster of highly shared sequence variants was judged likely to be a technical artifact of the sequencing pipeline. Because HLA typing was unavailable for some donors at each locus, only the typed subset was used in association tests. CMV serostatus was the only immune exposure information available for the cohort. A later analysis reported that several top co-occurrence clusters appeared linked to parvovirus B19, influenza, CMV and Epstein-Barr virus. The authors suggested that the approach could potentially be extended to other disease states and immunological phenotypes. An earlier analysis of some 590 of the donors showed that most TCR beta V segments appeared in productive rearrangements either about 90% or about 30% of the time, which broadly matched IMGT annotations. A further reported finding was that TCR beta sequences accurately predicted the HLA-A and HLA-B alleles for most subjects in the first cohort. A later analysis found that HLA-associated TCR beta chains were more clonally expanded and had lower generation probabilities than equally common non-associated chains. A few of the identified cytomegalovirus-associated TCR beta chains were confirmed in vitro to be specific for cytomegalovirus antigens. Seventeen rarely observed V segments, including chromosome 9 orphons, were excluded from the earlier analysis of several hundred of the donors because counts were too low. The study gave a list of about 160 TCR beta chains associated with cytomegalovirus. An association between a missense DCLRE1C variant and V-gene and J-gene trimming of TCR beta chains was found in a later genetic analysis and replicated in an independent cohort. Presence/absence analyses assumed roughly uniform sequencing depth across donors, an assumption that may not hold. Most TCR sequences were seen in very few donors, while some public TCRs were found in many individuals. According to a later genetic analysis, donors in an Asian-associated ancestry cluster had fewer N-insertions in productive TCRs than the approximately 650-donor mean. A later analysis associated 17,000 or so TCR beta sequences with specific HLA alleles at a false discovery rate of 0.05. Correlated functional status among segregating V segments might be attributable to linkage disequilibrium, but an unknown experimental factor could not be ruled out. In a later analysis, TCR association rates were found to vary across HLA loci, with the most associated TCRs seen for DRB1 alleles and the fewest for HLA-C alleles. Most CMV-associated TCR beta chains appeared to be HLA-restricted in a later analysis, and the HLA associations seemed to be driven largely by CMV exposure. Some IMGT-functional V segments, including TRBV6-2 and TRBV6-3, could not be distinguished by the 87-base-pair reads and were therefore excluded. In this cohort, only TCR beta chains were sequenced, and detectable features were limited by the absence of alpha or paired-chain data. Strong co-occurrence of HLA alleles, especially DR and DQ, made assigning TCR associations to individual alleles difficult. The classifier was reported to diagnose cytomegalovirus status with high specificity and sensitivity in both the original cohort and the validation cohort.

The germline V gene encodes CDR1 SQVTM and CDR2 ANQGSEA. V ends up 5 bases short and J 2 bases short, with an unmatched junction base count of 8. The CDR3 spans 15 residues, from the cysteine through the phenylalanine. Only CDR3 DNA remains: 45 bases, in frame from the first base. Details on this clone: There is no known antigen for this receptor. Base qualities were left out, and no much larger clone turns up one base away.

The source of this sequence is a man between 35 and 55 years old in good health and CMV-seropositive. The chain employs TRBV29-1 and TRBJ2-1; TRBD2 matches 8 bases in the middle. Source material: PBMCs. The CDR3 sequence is CSVLLRGGAYNEQFF. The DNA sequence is TGCAGCGTTCTCCTCCGGGGGGGAGCCTACAATGAGCAGTTCTTC.